This T cell receptor (beta chain) is from a study of shared clonotypes between healthy human individuals. Notes on this clone: No antigen is known for it.

Whole-study findings and limits: Non-shared clonotypes had lower generation probabilities than clonotypes shared by all four sorted-subset donors.

This CDR3 has 17 amino acids. Germline V CDR1 and CDR2: WNHNN, SYGVQD (reference sequence). With 3 bases removed from V and 0 bases from J, the gap between germline ends came to 12 bases. The naive CD8 fraction comprised CD45RO-negative cells positively selected for CCR7 and excluded terminally differentiated effector memory CD45RA+ cells. The assay ran at deep level. The method was immunoSEQ multiplex PCR; TCRdb's version includes in-frame clones alone and lacks a portion of them. The sample contains some 2 million clones, about 95% of which appear only once. This TCR derives from a young man in good health. The chain carries TRBV10-1 and TRBJ2-6, with a tentative D call TRBD1 (6 bases). The source material was naive CD8+ T cells sorted from blood. This CDR3 reads CASSDLGQNSGANVLTF. The CDR3, as DNA: TGCGCCAGCAGTGACCTCGGACAGAACTCTGGGGCCAACGTCCTGACTTTC.